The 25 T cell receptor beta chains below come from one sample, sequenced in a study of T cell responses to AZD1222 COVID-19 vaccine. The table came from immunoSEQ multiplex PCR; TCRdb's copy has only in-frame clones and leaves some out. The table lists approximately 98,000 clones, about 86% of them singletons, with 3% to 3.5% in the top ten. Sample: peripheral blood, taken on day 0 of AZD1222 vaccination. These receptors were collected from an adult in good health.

As DNA, the CDR3 is TGTGCCTGGTCGGGACAGGGAGACTATGGCTACACCTTC. Its protein is CAWSGQGDYGYTF. This chain joins TRBV30 and TRBJ1-2; 9 nucleotides line up with TRBD1. Germline values: CDR1 GTSNPN, CDR2 SVGIG (reference sequence). Unmatched junction bases numbered 4, after V lost 5 bases and J lost 3 bases. This CDR3 region has 13 residues.

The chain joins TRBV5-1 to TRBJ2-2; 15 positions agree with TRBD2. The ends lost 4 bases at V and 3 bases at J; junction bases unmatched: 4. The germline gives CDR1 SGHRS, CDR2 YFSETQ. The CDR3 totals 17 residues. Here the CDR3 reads CASSAGLAGGHTGELFF. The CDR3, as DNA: TGCGCCAGCAGCGCGGGACTAGCGGGGGGACACACCGGGGAGCTGTTTTTT.

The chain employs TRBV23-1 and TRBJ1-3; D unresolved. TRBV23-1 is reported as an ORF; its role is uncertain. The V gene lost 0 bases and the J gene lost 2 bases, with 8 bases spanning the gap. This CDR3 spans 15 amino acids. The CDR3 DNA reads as TGCGCCAGCAGTCAATCGGAGAGGGCTGGAAACACCATATATTTT. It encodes CASSQSERAGNTIYF.

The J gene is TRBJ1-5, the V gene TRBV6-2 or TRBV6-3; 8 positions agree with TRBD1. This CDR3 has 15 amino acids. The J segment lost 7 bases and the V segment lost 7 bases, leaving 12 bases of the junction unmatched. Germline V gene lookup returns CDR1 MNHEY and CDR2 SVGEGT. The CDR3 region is CASTPGQGARQPQHF. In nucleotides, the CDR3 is TGTGCCAGCACCCCCGGCCAGGGGGCTAGGCAGCCCCAGCATTTT.

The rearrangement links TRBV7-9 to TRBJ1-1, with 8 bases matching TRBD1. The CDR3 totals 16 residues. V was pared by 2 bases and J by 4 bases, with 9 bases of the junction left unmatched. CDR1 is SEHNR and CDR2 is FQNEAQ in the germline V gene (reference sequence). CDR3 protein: CASSLTLTTGGTEAFF. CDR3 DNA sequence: TGTGCCAGCAGCTTAACACTGACAACAGGGGGCACTGAAGCTTTCTTT.

CDR3 DNA: TGTGCCAGCAGACCGGACAGGGTTGATGAAAAACTGTTTTTT. This translates into CASRPDRVDEKLFF. This chain connects TRBV5-5 to TRBJ1-4; 8 bases match TRBD1. Unmatched junction bases numbered 6, after V lost 5 bases and J lost 6 bases. This CDR3 contains 14 residues. The germline V gene encodes CDR1 SGHKS and CDR2 YYEKEE (reference sequence). Filled out from reference TRBV5-5 and TRBJ1-4, the complete variable domain reads DAGVTQSPTHLIKTRGQQVTLRCSPISGHKSVSWYQQVLGQGPQFIFQYYEKEERGRGNFPDRFSARQFPNYSSELNVNALLLGDSALYLCASRPDRVDEKLFFGSGTQLSVL.

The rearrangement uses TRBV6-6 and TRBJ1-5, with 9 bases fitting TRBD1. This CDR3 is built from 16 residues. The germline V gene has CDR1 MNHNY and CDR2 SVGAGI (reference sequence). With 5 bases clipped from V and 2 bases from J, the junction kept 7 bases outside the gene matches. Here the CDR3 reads CASSPKDRGGNQPQHF. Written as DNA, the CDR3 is TGTGCCAGCAGTCCAAAGGACAGGGGCGGCAATCAGCCCCAGCATTTT.

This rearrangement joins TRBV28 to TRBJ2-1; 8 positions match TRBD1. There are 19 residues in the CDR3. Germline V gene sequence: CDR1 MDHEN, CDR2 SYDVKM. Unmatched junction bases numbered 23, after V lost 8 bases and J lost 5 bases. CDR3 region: CASDYPRGQAKPGDNEQFF. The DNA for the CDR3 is TGTGCCAGCGATTACCCTCGGGGACAGGCTAAACCCGGGGACAATGAGCAGTTCTTC.

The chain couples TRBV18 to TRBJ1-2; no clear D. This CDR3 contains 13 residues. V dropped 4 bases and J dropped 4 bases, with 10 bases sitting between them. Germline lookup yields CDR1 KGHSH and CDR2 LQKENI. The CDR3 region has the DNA TGTGCCAGCTCACTGAGCCAGACCTATGGCTACACCTTC. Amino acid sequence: CASSLSQTYGYTF.

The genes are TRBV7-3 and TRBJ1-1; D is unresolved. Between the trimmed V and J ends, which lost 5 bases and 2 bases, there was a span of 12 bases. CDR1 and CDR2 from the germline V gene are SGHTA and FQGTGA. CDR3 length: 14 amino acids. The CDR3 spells CASSALAGNTEAFF. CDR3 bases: TGTGCCAGCAGCGCCCTAGCTGGAAACACTGAAGCTTTCTTT.

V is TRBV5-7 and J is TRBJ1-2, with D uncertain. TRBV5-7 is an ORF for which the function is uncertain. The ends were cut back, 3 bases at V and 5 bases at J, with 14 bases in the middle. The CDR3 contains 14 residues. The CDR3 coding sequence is TGTGCCAGCAGCTCCATCAGCTCTCGGTATGGCTACACCTTC. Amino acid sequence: CASSSISSRYGYTF.

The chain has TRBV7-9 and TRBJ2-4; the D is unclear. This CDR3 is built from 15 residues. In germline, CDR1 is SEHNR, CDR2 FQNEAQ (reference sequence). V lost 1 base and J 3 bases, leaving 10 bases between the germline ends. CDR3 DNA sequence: TGTGCCAGCAGCTTAGGGGCAGTAGTCAAAAACATTCAGTACTTC. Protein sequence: CASSLGAVVKNIQYF.

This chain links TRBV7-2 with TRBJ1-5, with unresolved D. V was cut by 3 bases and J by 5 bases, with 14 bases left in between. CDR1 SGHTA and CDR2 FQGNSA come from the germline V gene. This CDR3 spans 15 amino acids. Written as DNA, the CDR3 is TGTGCCAGCAGCTTGGGGTTGTCCGGGTATCAGCCCCAGCATTTT. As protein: CASSLGLSGYQPQHF.

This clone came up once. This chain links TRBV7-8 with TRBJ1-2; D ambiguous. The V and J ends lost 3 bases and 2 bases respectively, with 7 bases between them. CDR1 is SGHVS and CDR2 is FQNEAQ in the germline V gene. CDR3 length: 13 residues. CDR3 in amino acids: CASSLMGNYGYTF. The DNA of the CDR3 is TGTGCCAGCAGCTTGATGGGGAACTATGGCTACACCTTC.

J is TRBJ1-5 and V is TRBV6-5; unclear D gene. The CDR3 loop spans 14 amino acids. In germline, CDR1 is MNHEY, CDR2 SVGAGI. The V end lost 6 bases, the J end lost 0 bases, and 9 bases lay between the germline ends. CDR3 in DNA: TGTGCCAGCAGCCGTCTATATAGCAATCAGCCCCAGCATTTT. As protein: CASSRLYSNQPQHF.

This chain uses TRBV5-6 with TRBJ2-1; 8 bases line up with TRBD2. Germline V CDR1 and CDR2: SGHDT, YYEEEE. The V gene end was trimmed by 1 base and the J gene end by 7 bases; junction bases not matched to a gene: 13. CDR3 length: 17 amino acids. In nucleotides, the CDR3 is TGTGCCAGCAGCTTGTTGAGCGGGGGAACCTCTGGGAATGAGCAGTTCTTC. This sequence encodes CASSLLSGGTSGNEQFF. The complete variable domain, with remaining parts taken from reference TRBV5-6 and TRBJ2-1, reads DAGVTQSPTHLIKTRGQQVTLRCSPKSGHDTVSWYQQALGQGPQFIFQYYEEEERQRGNFPDRFSGHQFPNYSSELNVNALLLGDSALYLCASSLLSGGTSGNEQFFGPGTRLTVL.

In DNA form, the CDR3 reads TGTGCCAGCAGCCAACCCAGCGCAGGGATGATCGGCTACACCTTC. Its protein product is CASSQPSAGMIGYTF. V usage is TRBV4-2 and J usage is TRBJ1-2; D is possibly TRBD1 (5 bases). Looked up from germline, CDR1 is LGHNA and CDR2 is YNFKEQ. Trimming took off 2 bases at V and 8 bases at J, with 18 bases between the two ends. This CDR3 contains 15 residues.

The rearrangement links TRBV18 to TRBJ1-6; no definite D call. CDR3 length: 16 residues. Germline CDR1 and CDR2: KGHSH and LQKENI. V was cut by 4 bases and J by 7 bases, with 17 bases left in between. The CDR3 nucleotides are TGTGCCAGCTCACAAAAAAGGACGGACGGGAATTCACCCCTCCACTTT. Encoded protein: CASSQKRTDGNSPLHF.

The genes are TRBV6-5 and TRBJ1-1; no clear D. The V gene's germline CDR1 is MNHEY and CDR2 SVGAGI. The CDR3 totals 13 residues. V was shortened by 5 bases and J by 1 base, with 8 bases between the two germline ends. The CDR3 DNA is TGTGCCAGCAGTCCCCCGCAGAACACTGAAGCTTTCTTT. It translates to CASSPPQNTEAFF.

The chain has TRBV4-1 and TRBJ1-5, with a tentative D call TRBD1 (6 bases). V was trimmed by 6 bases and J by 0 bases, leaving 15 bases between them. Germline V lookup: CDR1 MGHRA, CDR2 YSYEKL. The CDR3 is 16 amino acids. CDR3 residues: CASRKRTDNSNQPQHF. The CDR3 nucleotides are TGCGCCAGCAGAAAACGGACAGATAATAGCAATCAGCCCCAGCATTTT.

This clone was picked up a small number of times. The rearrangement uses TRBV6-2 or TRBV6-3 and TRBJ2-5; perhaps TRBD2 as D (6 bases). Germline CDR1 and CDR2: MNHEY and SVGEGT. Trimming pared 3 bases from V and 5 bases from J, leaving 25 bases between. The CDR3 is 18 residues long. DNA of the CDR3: TGTGCCAGCAGTTATGGGGTATTCGAGCGGGTGGCCGGGGAGACCCAGTACTTC. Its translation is CASSYGVFERVAGETQYF.

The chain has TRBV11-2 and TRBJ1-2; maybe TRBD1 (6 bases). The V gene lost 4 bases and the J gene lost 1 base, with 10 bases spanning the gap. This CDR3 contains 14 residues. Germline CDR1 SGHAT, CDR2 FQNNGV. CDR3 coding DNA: TGTGCCAGCAGCTCAAACAGGGTTAACTATGGCTACACCTTC. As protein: CASSSNRVNYGYTF.

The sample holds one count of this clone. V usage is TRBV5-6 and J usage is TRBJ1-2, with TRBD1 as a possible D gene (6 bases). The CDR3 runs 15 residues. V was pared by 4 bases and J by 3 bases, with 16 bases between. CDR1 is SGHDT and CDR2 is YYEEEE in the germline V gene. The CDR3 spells CASSVGLGQYYGYTF. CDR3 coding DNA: TGTGCCAGCAGCGTCGGGCTAGGACAGTACTATGGCTACACCTTC.

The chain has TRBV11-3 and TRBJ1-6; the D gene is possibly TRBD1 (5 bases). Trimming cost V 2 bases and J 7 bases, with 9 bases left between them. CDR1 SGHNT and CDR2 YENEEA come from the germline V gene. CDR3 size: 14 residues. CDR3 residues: CASSLKAGNSPLHF. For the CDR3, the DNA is TGTGCCAGCAGCTTAAAAGCAGGGAATTCACCCCTCCACTTT.

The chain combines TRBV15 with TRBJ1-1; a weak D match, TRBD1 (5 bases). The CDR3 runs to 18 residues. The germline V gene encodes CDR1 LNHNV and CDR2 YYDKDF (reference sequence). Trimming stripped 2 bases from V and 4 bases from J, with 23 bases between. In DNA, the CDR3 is TGTGCCACCAGCAGAAAAAAGGAGAATCGGGGCTTCAGCACTGAAGCTTTCTTT. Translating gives CATSRKKENRGFSTEAFF.